This T cell receptor beta chain was sequenced for a study of T cell responses to AZD1222 COVID-19 vaccine. Background on the study: Combined were second doses at about 4 or about 12 weeks. Notes on the study in general: Among the donors, most were white British and more were female, and clonal diversity was possibly underestimated. Spike-specific TCR breadth and depth rose after two AZD1222 doses.

Notes on this clone: Its specificity is unknown.

Data came from immunoSEQ multiplex PCR; TCRdb stores just in-frame clones and leaves some out. The sample contains 95,000 to 150,000 clones, over 80% of which appear only once. CDR1 and CDR2 from the germline V gene are ENHRY and SYGVKD. Losses at the gene ends were 2 bases for V and 4 bases for J; bases not matched to a gene: 4. The CDR3 has 14 amino acids. The chain combines TRBV10-3 with TRBJ1-1, with TRBD1 matching over 7 bases. This TCR derives from an adult in good health. This specimen was peripheral blood, taken on day 0 of AZD1222 vaccination. CDR3 in DNA: TGTGCCATCAGTGAGCGGGCAGGGGGCACTGAAGCTTTCTTT. Its protein is CAISERAGGTEAFF.